This section outlines one T cell receptor beta chain sequence together with its context. Its specificity is unknown. The sample originates from a study of T cells after yellow fever vaccination. The CDR3 is made up of 19 amino acids. V was shortened by 0 bases and J by 4 bases, with 26 bases between the two germline ends. Germline CDR1 and CDR2: DFQATT and SNEGSKA (reference sequence). Study-wide findings and caveats: The booster saw the reappearance of most primary-vaccination clones (more than 95% CD4, about 85% CD8). Only a minor proportion of clonotypes was detected across both CD4 and CD8 compartments.

TCRdb ran MiXCR on the 5' RACE reads and lists one entry per CDR3 protein. The repertoire holds hundreds of thousands of distinct CDR3 sequences, with roughly a sixth as singletons. This sequence originates from a man in his late teens or twenties who received the YFV17D yellow fever vaccine. The rearrangement links TRBV20-1 to TRBJ2-3, with D possibly TRBD1 on 5 matching bases. The sequencing used PBMCs, collected roughly 5 days after the first yellow fever vaccination. Here the CDR3 DNA reads TGCAGTGCTAGAGATCCTCTCCTGACTTATAGGGGTGGGTCAGATACGCAGTATTTT. Its translation is CSARDPLLTYRGGSDTQYF.